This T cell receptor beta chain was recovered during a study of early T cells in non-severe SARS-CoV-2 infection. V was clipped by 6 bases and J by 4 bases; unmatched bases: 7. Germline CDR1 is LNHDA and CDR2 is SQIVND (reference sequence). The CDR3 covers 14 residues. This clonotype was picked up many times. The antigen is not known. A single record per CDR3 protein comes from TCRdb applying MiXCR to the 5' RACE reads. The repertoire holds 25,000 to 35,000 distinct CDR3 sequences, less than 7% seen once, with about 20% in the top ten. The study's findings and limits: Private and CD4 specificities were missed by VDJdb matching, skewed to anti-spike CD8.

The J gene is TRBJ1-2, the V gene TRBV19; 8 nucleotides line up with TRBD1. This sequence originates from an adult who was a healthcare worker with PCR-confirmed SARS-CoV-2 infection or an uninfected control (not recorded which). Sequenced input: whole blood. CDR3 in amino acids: CASSRETGAYGYTF. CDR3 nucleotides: TGTGCCAGTAGCCGGGAGACAGGGGCCTATGGCTACACCTTC.